This paragraph reports one T cell receptor (beta chain). The antigen is not known. Lactation, pregnancy, other autoimmune disease or uncontrolled infection excluded patients. A sample of blood taken at first hyperthyroidism diagnosis preceded any ophthalmopathy symptoms. These data originate in a study of T cells in Graves' hyperthyroidism and ophthalmopathy. TCR beta CDR3 regions were amplified from RNA. Primed by the HTBI set, a first-round RT-PCR was run on the TCR CDR3. TCRdb redid the calling of the multiplex PCR reads with MiXCR, one entry per CDR3 protein. The sample includes fewer than 900,000 distinct CDR3 sequences, around 20% seen only once; the top ten take around 17%. V dropped 5 bases and J dropped 3; count of bases not matched to a gene: 7. CDR1 and CDR2 (germline): SEHNR, FQNEAQ (reference sequence). CDR3 length equals 16 residues. Study-level findings and limits: Ophthalmopathy, which appeared later, was predicted by the model a median 6.5 months before onset.

This chain connects TRBV7-9 to TRBJ2-2, with 9 positions matching TRBD2. The source of this sequence is a woman in her fifties or sixties with Graves' hyperthyroidism that later progressed to Graves' ophthalmopathy. Source material: blood. The CDR3 spells CASSPAGGEDTGELFF. The DNA of the CDR3 is TGTGCCAGCAGCCCCGCGGGGGGGGAAGACACCGGGGAGCTGTTTTTT.